Listed below are T cell receptor beta chains from one sample, sequenced in a study of radiotherapy plus CTLA-4 blockade in lung cancer. The assay was immunoSEQ multiplex PCR, and TCRdb's table has in-frame clones only and misses some. The data contain tens of thousands of clones, less than 85% of them singletons. This specimen consisted of peripheral blood, obtained from a patient treated with radiotherapy plus ipilimumab. The origin of the receptors is a human donor with non-small cell lung cancer who had stable disease on radiotherapy plus ipilimumab. Each CDR3 is given with its conserved first and last residue. A D gene is named only where the DNA matches it firmly. Clone size, where shown, is once, few, many, or a class for clones that have expanded.

V gene	clone size	D gene	J gene	CDR3 protein	CDR3 DNA
TRBV6-1	.	TRBD2	TRBJ2-2	CASSELRVAGGTNTGELFF	TGTGCCAGCAGTGAATTAAGAGTAGCGGGGGGAACGAACACCGGGGAGCTGTTTTTT
TRBV28	once	.	TRBJ2-5	CASTPAKYQETQYF	TGTGCCAGCACCCCAGCTAAGTACCAAGAGACCCAGTACTTC
TRBV30	.	.	TRBJ1-2	CAWAGIFYGYTF	TGTGCCTGGGCAGGCATTTTCTATGGCTACACCTTC
TRBV7-9	.	TRBD1	TRBJ1-1	CASSSSIDRDTEAFF	TGTGCCAGCAGCTCCTCTATCGACAGGGACACTGAAGCTTTCTTT
TRBV4-1	.	.	TRBJ1-2	CASSHNLPTGGTDGYTF	TGCGCCAGCAGCCATAACCTGCCGACGGGGGGCACGGATGGCTACACCTTC
TRBV30	.	.	TRBJ1-2	CAWFMMRYRKIYGYTF	TGTGCCTGGTTCATGATGCGTTATAGAAAGATCTATGGCTACACCTTC
TRBV4-2	.	.	TRBJ1-1	CASSPATGTLNTEAFF	TGTGCCAGCAGCCCAGCGACCGGGACATTGAACACTGAAGCTTTCTTT
TRBV6-5	.	.	TRBJ1-1	CASSQNLGGATEAVF	TGTGCCAGCAGTCAAAACCTAGGGGGGGCAACTGAAGCTGTCTTT
TRBV18	.	.	TRBJ1-3	CASSPVETRSSGNTIYF	TGTGCCAGCTCACCAGTGGAGACAAGAAGCTCTGGAAACACCATATATTTT
TRBV4-3	.	TRBD2	TRBJ2-3	CASSQAGTSLLDTQYF	TGCGCCAGCAGCCAAGCCGGGACTAGCCTCTTAGATACGCAGTATTTT